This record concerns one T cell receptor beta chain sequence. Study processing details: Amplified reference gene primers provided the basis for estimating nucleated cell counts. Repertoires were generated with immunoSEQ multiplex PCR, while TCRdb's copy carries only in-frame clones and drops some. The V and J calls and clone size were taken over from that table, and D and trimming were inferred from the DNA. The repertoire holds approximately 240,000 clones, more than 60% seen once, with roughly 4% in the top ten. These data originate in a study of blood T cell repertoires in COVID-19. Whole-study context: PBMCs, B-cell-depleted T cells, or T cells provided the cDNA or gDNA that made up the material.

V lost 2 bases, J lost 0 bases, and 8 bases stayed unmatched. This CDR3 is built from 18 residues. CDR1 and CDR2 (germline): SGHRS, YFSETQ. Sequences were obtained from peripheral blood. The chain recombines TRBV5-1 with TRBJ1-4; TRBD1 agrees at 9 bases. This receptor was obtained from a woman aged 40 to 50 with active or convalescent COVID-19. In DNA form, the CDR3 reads TGCGCCAGCAGCTTAGTGCCGGGACAGGGCACAACTAATGAAAAACTGTTTTTT. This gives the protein CASSLVPGQGTTNEKLFF.